This TCR beta chain was retrieved from a study of T cell changes during pregnancy in multiple sclerosis. The germline CDR1 and CDR2 sequences are MDHEN and SYDVKM. The length of the CDR3 is 13 residues. The trim removed 11 bases at V and 5 bases at J, leaving 5 bases unmatched. Measured with immunoSEQ multiplex PCR; TCRdb has only the in-frame clones, and not every one. The sample holds roughly 40,000 clones; roughly 90% are singletons and the top ten take roughly 0.7%. The starting material was CD4+ T cells from peripheral blood mononuclear cells, obtained in the first trimester of pregnancy. This clonotype was sampled from a female donor with multiple sclerosis, enrolled in a pregnancy study. The rearrangement uses TRBV28 and TRBJ1-4; 10 bases map to TRBD1. As DNA, the CDR3 is TGTGCCGTCTCGGGACAGGGGAATGAAAAACTGTTTTTT. As protein: CAVSGQGNEKLFF.